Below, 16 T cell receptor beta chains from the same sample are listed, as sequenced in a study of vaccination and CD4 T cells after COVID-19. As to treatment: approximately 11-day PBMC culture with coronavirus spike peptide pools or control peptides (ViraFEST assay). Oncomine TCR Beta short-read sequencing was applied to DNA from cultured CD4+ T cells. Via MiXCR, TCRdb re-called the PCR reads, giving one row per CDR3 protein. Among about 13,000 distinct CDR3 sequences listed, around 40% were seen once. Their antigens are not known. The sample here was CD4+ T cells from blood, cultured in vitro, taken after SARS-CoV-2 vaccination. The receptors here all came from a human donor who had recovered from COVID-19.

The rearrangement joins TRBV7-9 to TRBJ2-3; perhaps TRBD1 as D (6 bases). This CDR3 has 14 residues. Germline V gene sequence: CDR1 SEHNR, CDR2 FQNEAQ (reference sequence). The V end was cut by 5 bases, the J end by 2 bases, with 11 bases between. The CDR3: CASSVQGYTDTQYF. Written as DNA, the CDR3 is TGTGCCAGCAGCGTACAGGGTTACACAGATACGCAGTATTTT.

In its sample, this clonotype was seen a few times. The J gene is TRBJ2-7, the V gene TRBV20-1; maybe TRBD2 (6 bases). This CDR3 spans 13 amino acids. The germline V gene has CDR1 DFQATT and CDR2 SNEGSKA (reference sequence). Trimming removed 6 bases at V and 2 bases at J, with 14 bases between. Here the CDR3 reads CSARTIEPYEQYF. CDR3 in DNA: TGCAGTGCCCGGACTATTGAGCCCTACGAGCAGTACTTC.

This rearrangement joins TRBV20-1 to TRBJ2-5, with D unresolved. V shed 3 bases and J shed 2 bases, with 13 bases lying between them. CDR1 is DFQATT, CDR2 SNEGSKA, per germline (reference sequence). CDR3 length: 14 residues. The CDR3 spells CSASVVGLQETQYF. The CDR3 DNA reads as TGCAGTGCTAGTGTGGTGGGGTTACAAGAGACCCAGTACTTC.

CDR3 sequence: CSAKLNYEQYF. CDR3 bases: TGCAGTGCTAAACTAAACTACGAGCAGTACTTC. The chain has TRBV20-1 and TRBJ2-7; D is uncertain. The CDR3 length is 11 residues. The germline V gene has CDR1 DFQATT and CDR2 SNEGSKA (reference sequence). V gave up 4 bases and J gave up 3 bases, with 7 bases separating them.

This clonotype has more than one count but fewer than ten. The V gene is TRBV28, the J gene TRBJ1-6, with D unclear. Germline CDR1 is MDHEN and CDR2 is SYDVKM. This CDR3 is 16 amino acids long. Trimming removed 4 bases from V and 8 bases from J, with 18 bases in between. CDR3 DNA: TGTGCCAGCAGTTCGACCAGGACGGGGAATTATTCACCCCTCCACTTT. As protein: CASSSTRTGNYSPLHF. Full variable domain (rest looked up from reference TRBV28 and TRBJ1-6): DVKVTQSSRYLVKRTGEKVFLECVQDMDHENMFWYRQDPGLGLRLIYFSYDVKMKEKGDIPEGYSVSREKKERFSLILESASTNQTSMYLCASSSTRTGNYSPLHFGNGTRLTVT.

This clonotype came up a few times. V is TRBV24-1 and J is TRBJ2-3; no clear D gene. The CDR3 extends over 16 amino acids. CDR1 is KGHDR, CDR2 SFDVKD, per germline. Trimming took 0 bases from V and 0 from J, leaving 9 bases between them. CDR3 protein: CATSDLPQQSTDTQYF. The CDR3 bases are TGTGCCACCAGTGATTTGCCGCAGCAAAGCACAGATACGCAGTATTTT.

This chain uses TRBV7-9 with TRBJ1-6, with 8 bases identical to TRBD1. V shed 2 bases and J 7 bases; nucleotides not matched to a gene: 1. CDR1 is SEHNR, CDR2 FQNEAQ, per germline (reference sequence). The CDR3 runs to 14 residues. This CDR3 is CASSLWDRNSPLHF. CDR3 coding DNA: TGTGCCAGCAGCTTATGGGACAGGAATTCACCCCTCCACTTT.

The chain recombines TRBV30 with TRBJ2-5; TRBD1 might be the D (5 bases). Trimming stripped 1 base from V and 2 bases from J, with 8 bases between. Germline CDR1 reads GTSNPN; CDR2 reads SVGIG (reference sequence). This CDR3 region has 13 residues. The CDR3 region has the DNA TGTGCCTGGAGTGGGGGCTATCAAGAGACCCAGTACTTC. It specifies CAWSGGYQETQYF.

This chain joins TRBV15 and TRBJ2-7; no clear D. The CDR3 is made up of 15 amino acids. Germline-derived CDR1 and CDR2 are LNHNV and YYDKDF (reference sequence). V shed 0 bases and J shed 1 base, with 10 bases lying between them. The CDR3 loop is CATSRDLGQSYEQYF. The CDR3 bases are TGTGCCACCAGCAGAGATCTGGGCCAGTCCTACGAGCAGTACTTC.

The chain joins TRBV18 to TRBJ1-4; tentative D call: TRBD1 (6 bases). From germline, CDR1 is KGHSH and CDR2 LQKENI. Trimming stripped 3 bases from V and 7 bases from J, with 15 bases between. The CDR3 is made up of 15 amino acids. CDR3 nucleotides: TGTGCCAGCTCACCGGTCAGGGGCGCGGTTGAAAAACTGTTTTTT. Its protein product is CASSPVRGAVEKLFF. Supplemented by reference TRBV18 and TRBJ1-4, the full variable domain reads NAGVMQNPRHLVRRRGQEARLRCSPMKGHSHVYWYRQLPEEGLKFMVYLQKENIIDESGMPKERFSAEFPKEGPSILRIQQVVRGDSAAYFCASSPVRGAVEKLFFGSGTQLSVL.

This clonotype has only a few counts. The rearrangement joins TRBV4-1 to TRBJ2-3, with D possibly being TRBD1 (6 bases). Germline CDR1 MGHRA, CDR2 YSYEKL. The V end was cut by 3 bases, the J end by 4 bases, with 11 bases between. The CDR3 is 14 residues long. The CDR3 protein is CASSQTGSPDTQYF. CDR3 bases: TGCGCCAGCAGCCAGACAGGCTCCCCAGATACGCAGTATTTT.

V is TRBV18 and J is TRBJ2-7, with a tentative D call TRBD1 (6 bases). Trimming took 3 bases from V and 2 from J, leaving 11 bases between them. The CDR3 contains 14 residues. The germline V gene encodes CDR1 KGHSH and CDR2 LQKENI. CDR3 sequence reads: CASSPIQGPYEQYF. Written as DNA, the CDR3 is TGTGCCAGCTCACCTATACAGGGTCCCTACGAGCAGTACTTC.

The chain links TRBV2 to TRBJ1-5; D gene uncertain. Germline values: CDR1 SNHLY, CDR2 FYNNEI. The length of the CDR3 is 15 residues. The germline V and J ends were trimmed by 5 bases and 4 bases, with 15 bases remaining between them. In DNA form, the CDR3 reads TGTGCCAGCAGTCCACAAGGAATAGGGAATCAGCCCCAGCATTTT. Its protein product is CASSPQGIGNQPQHF.

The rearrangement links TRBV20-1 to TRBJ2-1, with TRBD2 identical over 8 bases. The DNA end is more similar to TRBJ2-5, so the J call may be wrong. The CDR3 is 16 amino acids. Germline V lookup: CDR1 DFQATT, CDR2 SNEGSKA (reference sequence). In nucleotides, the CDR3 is TGCAGTGCTAGGGCCCGAGCGGGAGAGCCCGGGGAGACCCAGTACTTC. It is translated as CSARARAGEPGETQYF.

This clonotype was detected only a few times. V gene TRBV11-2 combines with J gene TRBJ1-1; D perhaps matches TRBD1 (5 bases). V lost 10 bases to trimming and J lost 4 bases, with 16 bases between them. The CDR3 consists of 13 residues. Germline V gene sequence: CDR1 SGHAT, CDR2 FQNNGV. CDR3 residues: CATTSGRGTEAFF. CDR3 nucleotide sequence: TGTGCCACCACCTCGGGGCGCGGCACTGAAGCTTTCTTT. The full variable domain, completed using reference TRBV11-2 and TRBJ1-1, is EAGVAQSPRYKIIEKRQSVAFWCNPISGHATLYWYQQILGQGPKLLIQFQNNGVVDDSQLPKDRFSAERLKGVDSTLKIQPAKLEDSAVYLCATTSGRGTEAFFGQGTRLTVV.

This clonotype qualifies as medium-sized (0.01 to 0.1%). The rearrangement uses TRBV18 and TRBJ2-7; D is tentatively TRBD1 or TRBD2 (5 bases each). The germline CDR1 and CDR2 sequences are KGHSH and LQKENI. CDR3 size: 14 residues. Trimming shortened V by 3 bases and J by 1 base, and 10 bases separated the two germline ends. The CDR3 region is CASSPGTESYEQYF. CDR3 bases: TGTGCCAGCTCACCCGGGACGGAATCCTACGAGCAGTACTTC. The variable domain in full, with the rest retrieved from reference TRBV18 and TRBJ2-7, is NAGVMQNPRHLVRRRGQEARLRCSPMKGHSHVYWYRQLPEEGLKFMVYLQKENIIDESGMPKERFSAEFPKEGPSILRIQQVVRGDSAAYFCASSPGTESYEQYFGPGTRLTVT.